The present T cell receptor beta chain was sequenced within a study of tumor and adjacent non-tumor tissue in lung cancer. Turning to the study itself: Each sample yielded some 4 million productive TCRbeta reads on average. Overall study results and limits: Tumor repertoires had a smaller top 100 clone share than normal lung.

Germline V gene sequence: CDR1 SGHNT, CDR2 YYREEE (reference sequence). The CDR3 totals 13 residues. No cell sorting was done before RNA was extracted from the tissue. This non-tumor lung sample came from over 3 cm beyond the tumor edge. The library came from three nested PCR rounds adapted from ARM-PCR protocols. Each CDR3 protein is one row after TCRdb ran MiXCR on the multiplex PCR reads. The sample holds 90,000 to 100,000 distinct CDR3 sequences, less than 85% seen once. With respect to this clonotype: Its target is unknown.

Sequenced: distant non-tumor lung tissue. The TCR was taken from a man aged 55 to 69 with small cell lung cancer. The J gene is TRBJ2-5, the V gene TRBV5-4; D not certain. This CDR3 reads CVNSLQLGETQYF. The CDR3 DNA reads as TGTGTCAACAGCTTGCAGTTGGGGGAGACCCAGTACTTC.